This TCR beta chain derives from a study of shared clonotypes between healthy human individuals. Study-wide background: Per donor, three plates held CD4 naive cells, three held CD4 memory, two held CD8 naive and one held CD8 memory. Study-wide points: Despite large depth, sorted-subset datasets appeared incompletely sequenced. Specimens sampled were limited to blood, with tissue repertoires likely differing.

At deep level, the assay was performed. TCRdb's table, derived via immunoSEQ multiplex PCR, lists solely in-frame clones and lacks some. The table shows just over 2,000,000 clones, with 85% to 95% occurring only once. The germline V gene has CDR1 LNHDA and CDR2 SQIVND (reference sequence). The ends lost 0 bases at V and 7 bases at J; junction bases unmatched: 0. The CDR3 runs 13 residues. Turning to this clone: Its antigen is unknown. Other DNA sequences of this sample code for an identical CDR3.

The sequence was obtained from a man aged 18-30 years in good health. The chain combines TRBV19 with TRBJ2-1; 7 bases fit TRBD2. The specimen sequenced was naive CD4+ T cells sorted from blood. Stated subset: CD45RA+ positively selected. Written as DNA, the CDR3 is TGTGCCAGTAGTATAGAGGGAGGGAATGAGCAGTTCTTC. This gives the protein CASSIEGGNEQFF.